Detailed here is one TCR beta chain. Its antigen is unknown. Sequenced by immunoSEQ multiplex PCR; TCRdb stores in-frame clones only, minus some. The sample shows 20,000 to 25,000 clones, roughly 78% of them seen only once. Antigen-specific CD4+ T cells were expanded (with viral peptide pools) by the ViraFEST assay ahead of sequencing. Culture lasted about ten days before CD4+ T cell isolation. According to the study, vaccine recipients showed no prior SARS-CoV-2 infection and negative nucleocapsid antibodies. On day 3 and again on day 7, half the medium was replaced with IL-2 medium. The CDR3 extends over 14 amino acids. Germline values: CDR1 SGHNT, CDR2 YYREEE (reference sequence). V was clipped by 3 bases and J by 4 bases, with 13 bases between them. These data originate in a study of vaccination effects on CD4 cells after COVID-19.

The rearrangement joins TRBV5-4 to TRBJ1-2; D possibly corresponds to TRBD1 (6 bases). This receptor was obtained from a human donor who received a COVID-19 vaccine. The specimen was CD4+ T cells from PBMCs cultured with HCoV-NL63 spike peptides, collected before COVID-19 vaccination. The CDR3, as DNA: TGTGCCAGCAGCTCTCGGACAGCTGCCTATGGCTACACCTTC. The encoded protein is CASSSRTAAYGYTF.